This T cell receptor (beta chain) was recovered during a study of Tregs in tolerant kidney transplant recipients. Whole-study results and caveats: Some patients' samples used different primers over time, so nucleotide sequences weren't comparable. Biological reproducibility was not directly addressed in this study.

V shed 0 bases and J shed 1 base, with 7 bases lying between them. The CDR3 is made up of 15 amino acids. CDR1 SGHNT and CDR2 YYREEE come from the germline V gene (reference sequence). Related graft donors supplied nonmyeloablative bone marrow transplants, and mixed chimerism was transient. Unstimulated regulatory T cells (CD4+CD25+CD127-), CD4+CD25- non-regulatory cells, CD4 and CD8 cells were FACS-sorted from thawed PBMCs. Data came from immunoSEQ multiplex PCR; TCRdb stores just in-frame clones and leaves some out. Here the sample table reports around 15,000 clones. Points on this clone: What it binds is not known. Coverage ceases 3 residues before the CDR3 finishes, and the germline J gene fills in the end.

This TCR was recovered from a human patient who received a combined kidney and bone marrow transplant. A subset of T cells may come from the graft donor. The rearrangement joins TRBV5-4 to TRBJ2-2; D might be TRBD1 (6 bases). The starting material was CD4+ T cells from blood (PBMCs), obtained 12 months after the transplant. Incomplete CDR3 DNA: TGTGCCAGCAGCTTGGACAGGGTGAACACCGGGGAG. It translates to CASSLDRVNTGE. The CDR3 as a whole reads CASSLDRVNTGELFF.